What follows are 10 T cell receptor beta chains derived from one specimen sequenced in a study of tumor and adjacent non-tumor tissue in lung cancer. No cell sorting was done before RNA was extracted from the tissue. More than 3 cm separated this lung sample from the edge of the tumor. Three rounds of nested PCR, following a modified ARM-PCR protocol, produced the TCRbeta library. Using its own MiXCR run on the multiplex PCR reads, TCRdb lists one record per CDR3 protein. The sample holds around 75,000 distinct CDR3 sequences, 55% to 70% seen once. Sequencing was carried out using distant non-tumor lung tissue. These receptors all come from a woman aged 50 to 65 with non-small cell lung cancer.

This clonotype was detected ten times or more. CDR3 nucleotide sequence: TGCAGTGCCCGACGTTCGGGGGGCTACGAGCAGTACTTC. Protein: CSARRSGGYEQYF. This sequence joins TRBV20-1 and TRBJ2-7, with 7 bases fitting TRBD2. The CDR3 has 13 residues. V was pared by 6 bases and J by 3 bases, with 8 bases of the junction left unmatched. CDR1 DFQATT and CDR2 SNEGSKA come from the germline V gene (reference sequence).

This chain joins TRBV11-1 and TRBJ2-5; TRBD2 matches at 9 bases. Germline V gene sequence: CDR1 SGHAT, CDR2 FQDESV (reference sequence). The CDR3 contains 13 residues. The CDR3 DNA sequence: TGTACCAACACCGAGGGGACTAGCGAGACCCAGTACTTC. Its protein is CTNTEGTSETQYF.

Only a few counts were recorded for this clonotype. One base away lies a much larger clone, so this may be a sequencing read error. V and J are TRBV12-3 or TRBV12-4 and TRBJ2-1, with D uncertain. Trimming removed 7 bases from V and 5 bases from J, with 9 bases in between. The CDR3 covers 12 residues. The CDR3 DNA follows: TGTGCCAGCATGGGTCGGGACAATGAGCAGTTCTTC. Its protein product is CASMGRDNEQFF.

To note about this clonotype: At one end, the junction sequence differs from germline, possibly due to a read error. The V call is TRBV4-1, the J call TRBJ1-1; D may be TRBD1 (6 bases). Germline V gene lookup returns CDR1 MGHRA and CDR2 YSYEKL. This CDR3 contains 16 residues. CDR3 loop: CASSQDRYRAITETFF. For the CDR3, the DNA is TGTGCCAGCAGCCAAGATCGTTACAGGGCGATCACTGAAACTTTCTTT.

Comment on this clonotype: Mismatch with germline at one junction end may stem from a read error. V usage is TRBV5-4 and J usage is TRBJ2-2, with 11 bases matching TRBD2. The CDR3 loop spans 20 amino acids. Germline values: CDR1 SGHNT, CDR2 YYREEE (reference sequence). The CDR3 is CASSSQHPKTSGMNTWELFF. The CDR3 bases are TGTGCCAGCAGCTCACAACATCCCAAGACTAGCGGGATGAACACCTGGGAGCTGTTTTTT.

In the case of this clonotype: A much larger clone sits a single nucleotide away, making a read error possible. The chain joins TRBV4-1 to TRBJ1-4; no firm D call. The CDR3 is 15 residues long. The germline gives CDR1 MGHRA, CDR2 YSYEKL. The CDR3 coding sequence is TGCGCCAGCAGCCAAGTGGCGGGGTTTAATGAAAAACCGTTTTTT. Protein product: CASSQVAGFNEKPFF.

This clonotype has more than one count but fewer than ten. A read error may explain this, as a much larger clone is one base away. V is TRBV4-2 and J is TRBJ1-4, with a weak D call TRBD1 (6 bases). Germline V lookup: CDR1 LGHNA, CDR2 YNFKEQ. The CDR3 loop spans 16 amino acids. CDR3 nucleotides: TGTGCCAGCAGCTCACAGGGACTTGCAACTGATGAAAAACTGTTTTTT. This codes for CASSSQGLATDEKLFF.

The chain is built from TRBV5-1 and TRBJ2-1; the D call may be TRBD1 or TRBD2 (5 bases each). V lost 10 bases and J 0 bases, leaving 17 bases between the germline ends. Per the germline V gene, CDR1 is SGHRS and CDR2 is YFSETQ. The length of the CDR3 is 15 residues. The CDR3 region is CADSLGSFSYNEQFF. The CDR3 region has the DNA TGCGCCGACAGCTTGGGGAGTTTCTCCTACAATGAGCAGTTCTTC.

Comments on this clonotype: The junction differs from germline at one of its ends, possibly a read error. The chain joins TRBV29-1 to TRBJ1-2; a weak D match, TRBD1 (6 bases). Germline CDR1 reads SQVTM; CDR2 reads ANQGSEA. This CDR3 contains 11 residues. In nucleotides, the CDR3 is TGCAGCGTTGGGACAGTCTATGGCTACACATTC. Protein product: CSVGTVYGYTF. Filled out from reference TRBV29-1 and TRBJ1-2, the complete variable domain reads SAVISQKPSRDICQRGTSLTIQCQVDSQVTMMFWYRQQPGQSLTLIATANQGSEATYESGFVIDKFPISRPNLTFSTLTVSNMSPEDSSIYLCSVGTVYGYTFGSGTRLTVV.

On this clonotype itself: A read error may produce the germline difference seen at one junction end. The chain uses TRBV11-2 and TRBJ2-7; 7 nucleotides match TRBD1. The CDR3 consists of 15 residues. Germline V gene lookup returns CDR1 SGHAT and CDR2 FQNNGV. The CDR3 is CANSTRTGRTYEQYF. The CDR3, as DNA: TGTGCCAACAGCACGCGGACAGGCCGGACCTACGAGCAGTACTTC.